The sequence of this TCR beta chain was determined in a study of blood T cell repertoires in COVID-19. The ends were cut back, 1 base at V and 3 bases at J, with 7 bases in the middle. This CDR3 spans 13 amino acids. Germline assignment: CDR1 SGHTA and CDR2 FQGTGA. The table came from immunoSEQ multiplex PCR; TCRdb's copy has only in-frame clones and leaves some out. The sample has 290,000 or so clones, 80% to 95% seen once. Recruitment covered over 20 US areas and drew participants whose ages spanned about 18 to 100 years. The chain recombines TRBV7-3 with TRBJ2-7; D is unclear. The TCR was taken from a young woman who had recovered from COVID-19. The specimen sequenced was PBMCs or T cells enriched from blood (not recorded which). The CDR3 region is CASSLNLNYEQYF. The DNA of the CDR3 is TGTGCCAGCAGCTTAAACTTAAACTACGAGCAGTACTTC.